The 10 T cell receptor beta chains below come from one sample, sequenced in a study of shared clonotypes between healthy human individuals. Method: immunoSEQ multiplex PCR; TCRdb's copy keeps in-frame clones and lacks some. In the table there are approximately 180,000 clones, about 93% of which are singletons. The source material was naive CD4+ T cells sorted from blood. Regarding subset: CD45RA+ positively selected. These receptors were taken from a woman in her twenties or thirties in good health.

The chain carries TRBV7-2 and TRBJ2-1, with D possibly being TRBD2 (6 bases). Per the germline V gene, CDR1 is SGHTA and CDR2 is FQGNSA. The CDR3 runs 15 residues. With 6 bases removed from V and 4 bases from J, the gap between germline ends came to 16 bases. This chain's CDR3 is CASSPPGLHYNEQFF. DNA of the CDR3: TGTGCCAGCAGTCCCCCGGGACTCCATTACAATGAGCAGTTCTTC.

This rearrangement joins TRBV7-9 to TRBJ2-3, with unresolved D. Per the germline V gene, CDR1 is SEHNR and CDR2 is FQNEAQ (reference sequence). This CDR3 comprises 15 residues. With 0 bases removed from V and 4 bases from J, the gap between germline ends came to 11 bases. The CDR3 sequence: CASSLALPGPDTQYF. The CDR3 coding sequence is TGTGCCAGCAGCTTAGCGCTTCCAGGCCCAGATACGCAGTATTTT.

The chain combines TRBV4-2 with TRBJ2-2, with a weak D call TRBD1 (6 bases). V was cut by 1 base and J by 1 base, with 13 bases left in between. The CDR3 runs to 17 residues. Germline V gene lookup returns CDR1 LGHNA and CDR2 YNFKEQ. The CDR3 DNA is TGTGCCAGCAGCCAAGTCGGGCAGGGGTGGAACACCGGGGAGCTGTTTTTT. This gives the protein CASSQVGQGWNTGELFF.

The chain has TRBV5-1 and TRBJ2-3; 8 bases line up with TRBD2. V dropped 4 bases and J dropped 2; count of bases not matched to a gene: 9. Per the germline V gene, CDR1 is SGHRS and CDR2 is YFSETQ. This CDR3 is 16 amino acids long. The CDR3 here is CASSPSLAEDTDTQYF. CDR3 nucleotide sequence: TGCGCCAGCAGCCCTTCACTAGCGGAAGACACAGATACGCAGTATTTT.

The V and J genes are TRBV27 and TRBJ2-1; TRBD2 agrees at 9 bases. Germline CDR1 and CDR2: MNHEY and SMNVEV (reference sequence). V was pared by 3 bases and J by 5 bases, with 5 bases of the junction left unmatched. The CDR3 extends over 15 amino acids. CDR3 protein: CASSFQAGGDNEQFF. The CDR3 nucleotides are TGTGCCAGCAGTTTTCAAGCGGGAGGAGACAATGAGCAGTTCTTC.

The chain joins TRBV7-2 to TRBJ1-4; a possible D gene is TRBD1 (5 bases). The CDR3 totals 16 residues. V lost 0 bases and J lost 10, with 18 bases in between. Germline V CDR1 and CDR2: SGHTA, FQGNSA. The CDR3 DNA reads TGTGCCAGCAGCTTAGCGCCCGGGTGGAGGGGCGCAAAACTGTTTTTT. Amino acids: CASSLAPGWRGAKLFF.

CDR3 bases: TGTGCCAGCAGCAAATTAGGGGAGAATGAAAAACTGTTTTTT. It is translated as CASSKLGENEKLFF. V gene TRBV21-1 combines with J gene TRBJ1-4. TRBV21-1 constitutes a pseudogene. The CDR3 is made up of 14 amino acids.

The gene calls are TRBV15 and TRBJ1-1, with D perhaps TRBD1 (5 bases). The CDR3 has 18 amino acids. CDR1 is LNHNV and CDR2 is YYDKDF in the germline V gene (reference sequence). V shed 2 bases and J shed 5 bases, with 24 bases lying between them. As DNA, the CDR3 is TGTGCCACCAGCAGAATCGTCCTTTTCGGGGGGAATTGGACTGAAGCTTTCTTT. Translated: CATSRIVLFGGNWTEAFF.

The V gene is TRBV28, the J gene TRBJ2-7; 10 bases align to TRBD1. The CDR3 is made up of 16 amino acids. Germline CDR1 and CDR2: MDHEN and SYDVKM. V trimming: 8 bases; J trimming: 4 bases; junction bases outside the gene matches: 14. The CDR3, as DNA: TGTGCCAGCCGCATGCTGGGGACAGGGGTTGAGTACGAGCAGTACTTC. Amino acid sequence: CASRMLGTGVEYEQYF.

The V call is TRBV28, the J call TRBJ2-5; 12 nucleotides align to TRBD2. The J call may be in error: the DNA end matches TRBJ2-7 better. The CDR3 covers 17 residues. CDR1 and CDR2 (germline): MDHEN, SYDVKM. CDR3 in DNA: TGTGCCAGCAGTCTCCTCCGACTAGCGGGAGAGGGTGGCGAGCAGTACTTC. Amino acids: CASSLLRLAGEGGEQYF.